This is a list of T cell receptor beta chains from one sample in a study of metastatic and nonmetastatic thyroid tumors. TCRdb re-called the PCR reads via MiXCR. The table includes about 25,000 clones, around an eighth detected once. Sequences were obtained from blood. The receptors were gathered from a female donor with papillary thyroid cancer or a benign thyroid nodule (not recorded which). Some clones in this sample may be carry-over from other donors' samples. CDR3s include the opening cysteine and the closing phenylalanine or tryptophan. A D gene is named only where the DNA matches it firmly. Clone size, where shown, is once, few, many, or a class for clones that have expanded.

size	V	D	J	DNA	CDR3
few	TRBV19	-	TRBJ1-1	TGTGCTAGTAGCTCCCATAGGGTGGATGAAGCTTTCTTT	CASSSHRVDEAFF
-	TRBV7-9	-	TRBJ1-1	TGTGCCAGCAGCTCTATACGGATTACGAACACTGAAGCTTTCTTT	CASSSIRITNTEAFF
many	TRBV14	-	TRBJ1-3	TGTGCCAGCAGCCAAGGGGTGCTTCGACGGGACACCATATATTTT	CASSQGVLRRDTIYF
many	TRBV7-9	-	TRBJ2-6	TGTGCCAGCAGCTTAGTCTCTGGGGCCAACGTCCTGACTTTC	CASSLVSGANVLTF
many	TRBV11-2	TRBD1	TRBJ2-6	TGTGCCAGCAGCTCCAGTTGGACAGGGGGGAGCTCTGGGGCCAACGTCCTGACTTTC	CASSSSWTGGSSGANVLTF
few	TRBV2	-	TRBJ2-2	TGTGCCAGCATGAGGCGGGGCACCGGGGAGCTGTTTTTT	CASMRRGTGELFF
many	TRBV6-2/TRBV6-3	-	TRBJ2-4	TGTGCCAGCAGTTACCTTTGGGCTAGCATTCAGTACTTC	CASSYLWASIQYF
few	TRBV2	-	TRBJ2-1	TGTGCCAACAGTGTAGGGCATGAGCATTTCTTC	CANSVGHEHFF
many	TRBV28	TRBD1	TRBJ2-3	TGTGCCAGCCGCACAGGGGCCACCCACACAGATACGCAGTATTTT	CASRTGATHTDTQYF
once	TRBV30	TRBD1	TRBJ2-7	TGTGCCTGGAGTGTCTCCGGGACAGCCTACGAGCAGTACTTC	CAWSVSGTAYEQYF
many	TRBV5-1	TRBD2	TRBJ2-7	TGCGCCAGCAGCTGGCGGGAGGGCAAGTACGAGCAGTACTTC	CASSWREGKYEQYF
many	TRBV28	-	TRBJ1-5	TGTGCCAGCCGGGACAGCAATCAGCCCCAGCATTTT	CASRDSNQPQHF
-	TRBV4-2	TRBD2	TRBJ2-1	TGTGCCAGCAGCCTGTCGGCTAGCGGGAGGGGCTACAATGAGCAGTTCTTC	CASSLSASGRGYNEQFF
many	TRBV6-1	-	TRBJ2-7	TGTGCCAGCAGCTTGGACAGCATCTACGAGCAGTACTTC	CASSLDSIYEQYF
many	TRBV20-1	-	TRBJ2-5	TGCAGTGCTAGAAAGGACGAGCCGGGGACCCAGTACTTC	CSARKDEPGTQYF
many	TRBV4-1	TRBD1	TRBJ2-3	TGCGCCAGCAGCCGATATGGGACAGAGACTAGCACAGATACGCAGTATTTT	CASSRYGTETSTDTQYF
many	TRBV5-8	-	TRBJ2-2	TGTGCCAGCAGCTCCTTTAGTGGGCGACGCACCGGGGAGCTGTTTTTT	CASSSFSGRRTGELFF
-	TRBV6-6	-	TRBJ1-2	TGTGCCAGCAGTTACGTCTCGGGGGCTTATGGCTACACCTTC	CASSYVSGAYGYTF
many	TRBV2	-	TRBJ2-4	TGTGCCAGCAGTGAAGCGCCGGGCGCCAAAAACATTCAGTACTTC	CASSEAPGAKNIQYF
many	TRBV6-4	-	TRBJ2-3	TGTGCCAGCAGTGAGGGCGGAAAGAGCACAGATACGCAGTATTTT	CASSEGGKSTDTQYF
many	TRBV7-6	-	TRBJ2-2	TGTGCCAGCAGATCTTTCGACAGGAACACCGGGGAGCTGTTTTTT	CASRSFDRNTGELFF
many	TRBV2	-	TRBJ1-5	TGTGCCAGCAGTGAGTTTCAGTATAGCAATCAGCCCCAGCATTTT	CASSEFQYSNQPQHF
many	TRBV27	-	TRBJ1-1	TGTGCCAGCAGTTTATCTCGTAACACTGAAGCTTTCTTT	CASSLSRNTEAFF
many	TRBV10-3	-	TRBJ1-5	TGTGCCATCTCAGATGCATTTAACCAGCCCCAGCATTTT	CAISDAFNQPQHF
many	TRBV24-1	TRBD1	TRBJ1-2	TGTGCCACCAGTGATTCACAGGGGTCTGTCTATGGCTACACCTTC	CATSDSQGSVYGYTF
-	TRBV20-1	TRBD2	TRBJ2-2	TGCAGTGCCCTGACCATCGGGAGGTCTGGCACCGGGGAGCTGTTTTTT	CSALTIGRSGTGELFF
many	TRBV11-3	-	TRBJ2-7	TGTGCCAGCAGCTTAGATCCTCGCTACGAGCAGTACTTC	CASSLDPRYEQYF
many	TRBV11-3	-	TRBJ2-3	TGTGCCAGCAGCCCGTCGACAATCCTCACAGATACGCAGTATTTT	CASSPSTILTDTQYF
-	TRBV7-9	-	TRBJ2-2	TGTGCCATCGCTCTACTGTCCCCTGAGGCCGGGGAGCTGTTTTTT	CAIALLSPEAGELFF
many	TRBV20-1	-	TRBJ1-1	TGCAGTGCTAGAGAGTTGACTGAAGCTTTCTTT	CSARELTEAFF
few	TRBV6-4	-	TRBJ2-1	TGTGCCAGCAGTGCCGGGGGCCATAATGAGCAGTTCTTC	CASSAGGHNEQFF
many	TRBV6-2/TRBV6-3	-	TRBJ2-1	TGTGCCAGCAGTTACTCGGGGTGGGGGAGTGAGCAGTTCTTC	CASSYSGWGSEQFF
many	TRBV6-1	-	TRBJ1-1	TGTGCCAGCAGTGCAGGCATCTATCCTTCGAACACTGAAGCTTTCTTT	CASSAGIYPSNTEAFF
many	TRBV15	-	TRBJ2-7	TGTGCCACCACCGCGGGGAGGGGGTGGAACGAGCAGTACTTC	CATTAGRGWNEQYF
many	TRBV20-1	-	TRBJ2-7	TGCAGTGCTGGAGATTACAGCGGGCAGACCTACGAGCAGTACTTC	CSAGDYSGQTYEQYF
once	TRBV11-2	-	TRBJ1-6	TGTGCCAGCAGCTTAGGAAGGGTCGAAAGACCGGGGACCCTCCACTTT	CASSLGRVERPGTLHF
-	TRBV30	-	TRBJ1-2	TGTGCCTGGAACACCCCGGGGGTCGGGTATGGCTACACCTTC	CAWNTPGVGYGYTF
many	TRBV2	-	TRBJ2-7	TGTGCCAGCAGCGGAAAGTACGAGCAGTACTTC	CASSGKYEQYF
many	TRBV5-1	-	TRBJ2-5	TGCGCCAGCAGGCGTGCAGTCCAAGAGACCCAGTACTTC	CASRRAVQETQYF
many	TRBV24-1	-	TRBJ2-1	TGTGCCACCAGTGATTTCTCGTTACTAGGGGAGAATGAGCAGTTCTTC	CATSDFSLLGENEQFF
many	TRBV12-3/TRBV12-4	-	TRBJ1-3	TGTGCCAGCAATCGGGGGCCTACGTACTCTGGAAACACCATATATTTT	CASNRGPTYSGNTIYF
many	TRBV19	-	TRBJ2-7	TGTGCCAGTAGTATAGAGGTTGGTGTCGGAGGGAGTCTCTACGAGCAGTACTTC	CASSIEVGVGGSLYEQYF
many	TRBV9	-	TRBJ1-3	TGTGCCAGCAGCGTCAGCTCTGGAAACACCATATATTTT	CASSVSSGNTIYF
many	TRBV9	-	TRBJ2-7	TGTGCCAGCAGCGTAGCGCCCGGGGTGGTGGGAACACTCTACGAGCAGTACTTC	CASSVAPGVVGTLYEQYF
few	TRBV28	TRBD2	TRBJ2-1	TGTGCCAGTAGGGCTAGCGGGAGGATTACCTACAATGAGCAGTTCTTC	CASRASGRITYNEQFF
-	TRBV15	-	TRBJ2-1	TGTGCCACCAGCAGTGCGAGGGCCGTATACAATGAGCAGTTCTTC	CATSSARAVYNEQFF
many	TRBV4-3	TRBD1	TRBJ2-7	TGCGCCAGCAGCCAGATGGCACAGGGGGCTTACGAGCAGTACTTC	CASSQMAQGAYEQYF
many	TRBV5-1	TRBD2	TRBJ2-7	TGCGCCAGCAAGCTAGCGGGAGGCTACTCCTACGAGCAGTACTTC	CASKLAGGYSYEQYF
few	TRBV28	-	TRBJ1-6	TGTGCCAGCAGTTTATTTGGGGCGAAAGGTAATTCACCCCTCCACTTT	CASSLFGAKGNSPLHF
many	TRBV4-1	TRBD1	TRBJ2-7	TGCGCCAGCAGCCTACTTGACAGGGCTTCCTACGAGCAGTACTTC	CASSLLDRASYEQYF
many	TRBV10-3	-	TRBJ2-3	TGTGCCATCGGGGTAAGACTAGACGCAGATACGCAGTATTTT	CAIGVRLDADTQYF
many	TRBV5-8	-	TRBJ2-3	TGTGCCAGCAGCTTAGAAACCGGGGTGAATACGCAGTATTTT	CASSLETGVNTQYF
-	TRBV6-1	-	TRBJ1-3	TGTGCCAGCAGTGAAGAAGAGGGGGCTGGAAACACCATATATTTT	CASSEEEGAGNTIYF
many	TRBV18	-	TRBJ2-2	TGTGCCAGCTCACCATCGGAGGGGCCCGGGGAGCTGTTTTTT	CASSPSEGPGELFF